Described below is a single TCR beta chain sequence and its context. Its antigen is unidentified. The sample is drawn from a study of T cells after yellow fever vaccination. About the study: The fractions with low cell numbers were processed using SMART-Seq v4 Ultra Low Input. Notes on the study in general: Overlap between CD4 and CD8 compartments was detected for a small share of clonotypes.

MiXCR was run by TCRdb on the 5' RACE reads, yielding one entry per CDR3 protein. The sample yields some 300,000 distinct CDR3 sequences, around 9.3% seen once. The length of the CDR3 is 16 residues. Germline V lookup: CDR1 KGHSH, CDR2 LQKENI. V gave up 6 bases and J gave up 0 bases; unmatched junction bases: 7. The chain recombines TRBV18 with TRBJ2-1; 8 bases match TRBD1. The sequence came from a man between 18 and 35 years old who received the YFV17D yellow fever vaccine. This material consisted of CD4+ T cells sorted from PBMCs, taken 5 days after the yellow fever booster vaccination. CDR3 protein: CASSRGQGGSYNEQFF. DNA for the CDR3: TGTGCCAGCTCGCGTGGACAGGGAGGCTCCTACAATGAGCAGTTCTTC. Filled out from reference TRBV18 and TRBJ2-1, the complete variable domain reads NAGVMQNPRHLVRRRGQEARLRCSPMKGHSHVYWYRQLPEEGLKFMVYLQKENIIDESGMPKERFSAEFPKEGPSILRIQQVVRGDSAAYFCASSRGQGGSYNEQFFGPGTRLTVL.